This T cell receptor beta chain is drawn from a study of Ad26.COV2.S vaccination and SARS-CoV-2 variants. Treatment given: about 20 received Ad26.COV2.S at low or high dose, single or two shots; several received placebo; per-sample allocation not given. Specimen acquisition occurred on day 63 following the initial vaccine or placebo injection. CDR3 length equals 13 residues. V lost 2 bases, J lost 2 bases, and 6 bases lay in between. Germline V lookup: CDR1 SGHTA, CDR2 FQGNSA. In the case of this clone: The sample holds other DNA sequences that translate to the same CDR3.

Using immunoSEQ multiplex PCR, the repertoire was profiled, and TCRdb retains in-frame clones only, with some absent. Of about 350,000 clones in the sample, around 89% were seen once. This sequence originates from a person aged 18-60 years who received the Ad26.COV2.S COVID-19 vaccine or a placebo. V is TRBV7-2 and J is TRBJ2-5, with unresolved D. The specimen was peripheral blood, collected in a trial of Ad26.COV2.S vaccine versus placebo. The CDR3 coding sequence is TGTGCCAGCAGCTTACTCGGGCAAGAGACCCAGTACTTC. This gives the protein CASSLLGQETQYF.